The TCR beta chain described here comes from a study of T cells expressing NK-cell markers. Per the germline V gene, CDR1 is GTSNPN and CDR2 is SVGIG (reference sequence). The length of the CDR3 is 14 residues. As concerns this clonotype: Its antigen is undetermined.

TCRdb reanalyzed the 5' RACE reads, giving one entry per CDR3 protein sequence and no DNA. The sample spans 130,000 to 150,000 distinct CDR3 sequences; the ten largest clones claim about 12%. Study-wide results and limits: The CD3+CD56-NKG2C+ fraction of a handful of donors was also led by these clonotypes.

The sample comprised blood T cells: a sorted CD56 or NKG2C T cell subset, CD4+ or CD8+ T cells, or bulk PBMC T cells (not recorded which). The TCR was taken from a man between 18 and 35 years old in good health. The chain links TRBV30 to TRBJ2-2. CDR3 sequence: CAWSVLQNTGELFF.